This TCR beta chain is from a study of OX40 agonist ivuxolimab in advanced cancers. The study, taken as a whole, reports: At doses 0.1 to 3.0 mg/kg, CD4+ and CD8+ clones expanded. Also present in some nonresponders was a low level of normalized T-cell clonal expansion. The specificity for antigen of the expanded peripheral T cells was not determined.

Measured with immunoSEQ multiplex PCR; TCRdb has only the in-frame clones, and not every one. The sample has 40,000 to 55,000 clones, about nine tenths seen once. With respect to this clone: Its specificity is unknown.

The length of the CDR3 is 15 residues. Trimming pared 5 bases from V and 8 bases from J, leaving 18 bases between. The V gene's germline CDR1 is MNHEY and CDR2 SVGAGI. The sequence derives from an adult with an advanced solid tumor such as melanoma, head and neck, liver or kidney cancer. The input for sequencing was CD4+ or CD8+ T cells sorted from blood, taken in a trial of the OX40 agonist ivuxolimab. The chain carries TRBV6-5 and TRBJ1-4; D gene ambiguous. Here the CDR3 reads CASSVSNARGEKLFF. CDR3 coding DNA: TGTGCCAGCAGTGTCTCCAACGCGCGCGGCGAAAAACTGTTTTTT.